This TCR beta chain was identified during a study of shared clonotypes between healthy human individuals. Details on this clone: Its antigen is currently unknown.

General study findings and limits: Although depth was large, rarefaction showed that sequencing of the sorted subsets was incomplete.

Authors' processing steps: Filtering differed for immunoSEQ, which gave only junction sequences without quality scores. Measured with immunoSEQ multiplex PCR; TCRdb has only the in-frame clones, and not every one. D and trimming were read from the DNA, whereas the V and J calls and clone size are those reported in that table. This sample carries just over 2,000,000 clones, approximately 95% of them seen once, and the ten largest clones take roughly 1.1%. Germline V lookup: CDR1 SGHVS, CDR2 FNYEAQ. Between the trimmed V and J ends, which lost 8 bases and 4 bases, there was a span of 23 bases. The CDR3 totals 16 residues. Terminally differentiated effector memory CD45RA+ cells were left out of the naive CD8 fraction, which was CD45RO-negative and positively selected for CCR7.

The chain employs TRBV7-6 and TRBJ1-1; D ambiguous. Sequenced: naive CD8+ T cells sorted from blood. The sequence derives from a man aged 18 to 30 in good health. The DNA of the CDR3 is TGTGCCAGCGGGTCGGCCGCAGGAGGGCGAATCACTGAAGCTTTCTTT. Translation: CASGSAAGGRITEAFF.